This T cell receptor beta chain stems from a study of B cell selection in AIRE deficiency (dated by TCRdb to the late 2010s). Regarding the complete study: Researchers compared the TCRbeta repertoires of sorted blood CD4+ conventional T cells and regulatory T cells from AIRE-deficient patients with the corresponding repertoires from healthy controls. The TCR-sequenced cohort comprised roughly 5 AIRE-deficient APECED patients and roughly 5 healthy control donors. General findings and caveats noted by the study authors: Sequencing covered only TCRbeta chains, and approximately 35% of shared healthy-donor Treg sequences were also present in healthy Tconv, possibly due to differing TCRalpha chains. Around 30% of Treg TCRbeta sequences shared among healthy donors appeared in patient Tconv cells, suggesting diversion of Treg-biased clones into the Tconv compartment. Shared Treg sequences had shorter CDR3s, reflecting a bias toward rearrangements with few non-templated nucleotide insertions. Among about 3,700 shared Treg TCRbeta sequences, around 31% were shared exclusively among healthy donors and around 10% exclusively among patients, which suggests that Treg selection is less efficient in the absence of AIRE. TCRBV gene usage, CDR3 length and TCR diversity in Tconv and Treg cells from AIRE-deficient patients were found to be similar to those in cells from healthy donors.

A word on this clone: Its antigen is currently not known. Within one base of it there is no much larger clone, and no base qualities were kept.

TCRbeta chain sequencing was performed with the immunoSEQ platform. On the study's bioinformatics: When Treg repertoires were pooled, approximately 50,000 distinct TCRbeta sequences were obtained from patients and 80,000 to 100,000 from healthy donors. Treg TCRbeta sequences found in two or more individuals were defined as public, and these public Treg TCRbeta sequences were then searched for in Tconv repertoires. To test for differences between groups, Mann-Whitney U tests with Bonferroni-Dunn correction were run in GraphPad Prism 7.03. The table was pulled from immuneACCESS by TCRdb, which kept in-frame rearrangements only. Such tables lose some clones; where checked, under half of the loss comes from unresolved V genes, and the rest has no known cause. That table gives V, J and clone size, and the DNA gave D and trimming. This sample is represented by around 26,000 clones; 92% of them were singletons. The ten largest clones represent about 1.1% of the sample.

For sorting, regulatory T cells were defined as CD4+CD25hiCD127low/negative cells. The control samples were obtained from healthy donors who were not related to the patients. A FACSAria flow cytometer was used to sort the Tconv and Treg cells intended for TCRbeta sequencing. The sorted cells were collected in 5-ml round-bottom polystyrene tubes, and the dry cell pellets were frozen at -80 degrees C prior to sequencing. V sheds 6 bases and J sheds 6 bases, leaving 12 bases between their ends. According to the germline V gene, CDR1 reads MNHEY and CDR2 reads SVGAGI. Including the terminal cysteine and phenylalanine, the CDR3 comprises 13 residues. Only CDR3 DNA remains: 39 bases, in frame from the first base.

This receptor chain uses TRBV6-5 and TRBJ2-1, with TRBD2 perhaps the D gene, on 5 matching bases. The sequenced sample consisted of CD4+CD25+ Tregs sorted from PBMCs. The TCR comes from a human donor in good health. Read as DNA, the sequence is TGTGCCAGCAGACGCGGGCCCCTCAATGAGCAGTTCTTC. Its translation is CASRRGPLNEQFF.